This TCR beta chain was observed in a study of T cell repertoires in cytomegalovirus infection. Study summary: In public TCR beta signatures, there were indications of both CMV infection and matching HLA type.

As to this clonotype: The antigen remains unidentified.

CDR1 and CDR2 from the germline V gene are SNHLY and FYNNEI. The CDR3 runs to 14 residues. With 4 bases removed from V and 2 bases from J, the gap between germline ends came to 11 bases. Study-wide results and caveats: There were HLA-C-restricted CMV-specific TCR beta clonotypes dominating the ex vivo response.

TCRdb re-called the reads with MiXCR, one entry per CDR3 protein. The profile shows about 700,000 distinct CDR3 sequences, about 33% of them singletons. Material: cultured PBMCs, obtained from culture after CMV antigen stimulation. This clonotype was sampled from a human donor in good health (CMV status not recorded). Some clones in this sample may be carry-over from other donors' samples. The chain couples TRBV2 to TRBJ1-2; D is uncertain. The chain's CDR3 is CASSGEPKNYGYTF. CDR3 DNA sequence: TGTGCCAGCAGTGGTGAACCGAAAAACTATGGCTACACCTTC. The whole variable domain, remainder taken from reference TRBV2 and TRBJ1-2, is EPEVTQTPSHQVTQMGQEVILRCVPISNHLYFYWYRQILGQKVEFLVSFYNNEISEKSEIFDDQFSVERPDGSNFTLKIRSTKLEDSAMYFCASSGEPKNYGYTFGSGTRLTVV.